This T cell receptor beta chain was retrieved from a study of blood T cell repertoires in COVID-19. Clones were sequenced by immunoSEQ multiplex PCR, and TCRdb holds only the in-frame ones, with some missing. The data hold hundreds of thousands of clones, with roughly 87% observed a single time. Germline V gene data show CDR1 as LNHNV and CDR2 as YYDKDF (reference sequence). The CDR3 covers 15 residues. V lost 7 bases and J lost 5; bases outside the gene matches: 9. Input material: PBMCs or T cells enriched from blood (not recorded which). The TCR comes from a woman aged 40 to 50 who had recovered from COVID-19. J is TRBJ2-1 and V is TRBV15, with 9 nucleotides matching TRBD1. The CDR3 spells CATMGTGGFDNEQFF. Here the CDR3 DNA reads TGTGCCACCATGGGTACAGGGGGCTTCGACAATGAGCAGTTCTTC.